The 12 T cell receptor beta chains presented below share a single source sample, sequenced in a study of Ad26.COV2.S vaccination and SARS-CoV-2 variants (dated by TCRdb to 2020 to 2023). According to the study, the label for this sample's treatment or condition signals: around 19 received Ad26.COV2.S at low or high dose, single or two shots; 5 received placebo; per-sample allocation not given. Repertoires of vaccine and placebo recipients were sequenced from samples taken on day 63 after the first injection. Library construction relied on the immunoSEQ multiplex PCR assay. TCRdb holds this immuneACCESS table with in-frame rearrangements only. Some clones are missing; in checked studies, unresolved V genes explain under half, and the rest has no known cause. For this sample there are 400,000 to 450,000 clones; about 93% appear just once. The ten largest clones take up roughly an eighth of the sample.

The sample in question was peripheral blood, obtained in a trial of Ad26.COV2.S vaccine versus placebo. These receptors were obtained from a person between 18 and 59 years old who received the Ad26.COV2.S COVID-19 vaccine or a placebo.

CDR3 loop: CAWSTPGAGGDTQYF. Written as DNA, the CDR3 is TGTGCCTGGAGTACCCCGGGGGCGGGAGGAGATACGCAGTATTTT. The chain uses TRBV30 and TRBJ2-3; 8 bases match TRBD2. V was clipped by 2 bases and J by 5 bases; unmatched bases: 9. The CDR3 is 15 residues long. The V gene's germline CDR1 is GTSNPN and CDR2 SVGIG (reference sequence).

This clone was seen only a few times. V usage is TRBV4-1 and J usage is TRBJ1-5, with D maybe TRBD1 (5 bases). From germline, CDR1 is MGHRA and CDR2 YSYEKL. CDR3 length: 17 amino acids. V dropped 3 bases and J dropped 2 bases, with 17 bases sitting between them. CDR3 residues: CASSQLRGEGGNQPQHF. The CDR3 nucleotides are TGCGCCAGCAGCCAGCTACGAGGCGAAGGGGGCAATCAGCCCCAGCATTTT.

The gene calls are TRBV5-1 and TRBJ1-1, with TRBD1 identical over 8 bases. The V gene end was trimmed by 3 bases and the J gene end by 0 bases; junction bases not matched to a gene: 7. Germline V gene data show CDR1 as SGHRS and CDR2 as YFSETQ. CDR3 size: 16 residues. Here the CDR3 DNA reads TGCGCCAGCAGCTGGGGGGACAGGTACATGAACACTGAAGCTTTCTTT. Translated, it gives CASSWGDRYMNTEAFF.

The CDR3 coding sequence is TGTGCCATCAGTGACTGGAGGGGGTGGGGCACTGAAGCTTTCTTT. Translating it yields CAISDWRGWGTEAFF. The V gene is TRBV10-3, the J gene TRBJ1-1; tentatively, D is TRBD1 (6 bases). This CDR3 spans 15 amino acids. Looked up from germline, CDR1 is ENHRY and CDR2 is SYGVKD. Trimming removed 3 bases at V and 4 bases at J, with 15 bases between.

This chain joins TRBV27 and TRBJ2-5; D may be TRBD1 or TRBD2 (5 bases each). The CDR3 consists of 13 residues. Trimming left V 3 bases short and J 2 bases short, with 7 bases between. Germline CDR1 and CDR2: MNHEY and SMNVEV (reference sequence). The CDR3 DNA reads as TGTGCCAGCAGTTTTTGGGGGCAAGAGACCCAGTACTTC. Residues: CASSFWGQETQYF.

This clone was found a few times. The rearrangement links TRBV5-1 to TRBJ1-3; no firm D call. V shed 0 bases and J shed 1 base, with 11 bases lying between them. Per germline, CDR1 SGHRS and CDR2 YFSETQ. The CDR3 contains 16 residues. CDR3 sequence (DNA): TGCGCCAGCAGCTTGGCCGGGCCAGGATCTGGAAACACCATATATTTT. This gives the protein CASSLAGPGSGNTIYF.

As to this clone: The junction shows a germline mismatch at one end, possibly a read error. This chain uses TRBV23-1 with TRBJ1-1; no definite D call. TRBV23-1 is flagged as an ORF with uncertain function. This CDR3 has 11 amino acids. The CDR3 coding sequence is TGCGCCAGCAGTCAGGGGTTGAGATTCCTCTTT. Residues: CASSQGLRFLF.

The V gene is TRBV27, the J gene TRBJ2-1; TRBD1 or TRBD2 may be the D gene (6 bases each). Trimming removed 1 base at V and 7 bases at J, with 11 bases between. CDR3 length: 14 amino acids. Germline CDR1 reads MNHEY; CDR2 reads SMNVEV (reference sequence). CDR3 region: CASSLWRGDNEQFF. The DNA of the CDR3 is TGTGCCAGCAGTTTATGGAGGGGGGATAATGAGCAGTTCTTC.

This rearrangement joins TRBV27 to TRBJ2-3; D unclear. CDR3 length equals 11 residues. Germline CDR1 and CDR2: MNHEY and SMNVEV (reference sequence). Trimming removed 3 bases at V and 8 bases at J, with 6 bases between. This CDR3 reads CASSFGFTQYF. The CDR3, as DNA: TGTGCCAGCAGTTTTGGTTTTACGCAGTATTTT.

The chain recombines TRBV3-1 (or the pseudogene TRBV3-2) with TRBJ2-7, with TRBD1 identical over 7 bases. The V segment lost 4 bases and the J segment 7 bases; nucleotides outside the gene matches: 22. CDR1 is LGHDT, CDR2 YNNKEL, per germline (reference sequence). This CDR3 comprises 18 residues. As DNA, the CDR3 is TGTGCCAGCAGCCCAATCGCCCCCACCGGGACAGTGGCAGGGGAGCAGTACTTC. Protein: CASSPIAPTGTVAGEQYF.

This chain joins TRBV28 and TRBJ1-1; TRBD1 is a possible D gene (6 bases). Between the trimmed V and J ends, which lost 7 bases and 4 bases, there was a span of 19 bases. The CDR3 spans 15 residues. CDR1 is MDHEN, CDR2 SYDVKM, per germline. The CDR3 sequence: CASNLLTPQGTEAFF. The CDR3 nucleotides read TGTGCCAGCAATCTTCTGACCCCACAGGGCACTGAAGCTTTCTTT.

The chain combines TRBV11-3 with TRBJ2-2, with TRBD2 matching over 8 bases. The CDR3 consists of 15 residues. V dropped 5 bases and J dropped 3; count of bases not matched to a gene: 5. In germline, CDR1 is SGHNT, CDR2 YENEEA. CDR3 protein: CASSLSGVYTGELFF. In DNA, the CDR3 is TGTGCCAGCAGCCTTAGCGGGGTTTACACCGGGGAGCTGTTTTTT.